These 5 T cell receptor beta chains were all obtained from the same sample, sequenced in a study of blood T cell repertoires in COVID-19. Profiling relied on immunoSEQ multiplex PCR, and the TCRdb table lists in-frame clones only, not all of them. This sample yields about 380,000 clones, of which 88% are seen a single time; 1.2% belongs to the top ten. The sample consisted of PBMCs or T cells enriched from blood (not recorded which). The source of these receptors is a woman in her late teens or twenties who had recovered from COVID-19.

The rearrangement joins TRBV16 to TRBJ1-5; D may be TRBD1 (5 bases). Trimming shortened V by 0 bases and J by 1 base, and 16 bases separated the two germline ends. There are 18 residues in the CDR3. Per the germline V gene, CDR1 is KGHSY and CDR2 is FQNENV. CDR3 nucleotide sequence: TGTGCCAGCAGCCAATCGGGGCAGAAAAAAAGAAGCAATCAGCCCCAGCATTTT. Translating it yields CASSQSGQKKRSNQPQHF.

The chain combines TRBV2 with TRBJ2-7; 9 positions agree with TRBD1. Germline trimming cut 5 bases from V and 4 bases from J; bases unmatched to any gene: 9. Germline-derived CDR1 and CDR2 are SNHLY and FYNNEI. The CDR3 covers 15 residues. The CDR3 loop is CASSPTGGGYYEQYF. CDR3 nucleotides: TGTGCCAGCAGTCCGACAGGGGGGGGTTATTACGAGCAGTACTTC.

The chain combines TRBV5-1 with TRBJ1-4; D is unclear. Germline loops: CDR1 SGHRS, CDR2 YFSETQ. V lost 0 bases, J lost 0 bases, and 9 bases lay in between. The CDR3 spans 16 residues. CDR3 in amino acids: CASSLDNRATNEKLFF. The CDR3 bases are TGCGCCAGCAGCTTGGATAACAGAGCAACTAATGAAAAACTGTTTTTT.

This clone showed up just once. This chain links TRBV6-5 with TRBJ2-6, with D perhaps matching TRBD2 (7 bases). In germline, CDR1 is MNHEY, CDR2 SVGAGI. This CDR3 is built from 15 residues. Trimming cost V 11 bases and J 0 bases, with 14 bases left between them. CDR3 amino acids: CAGGGHFSGANVLTF. CDR3 DNA sequence: TGTGCCGGGGGGGGCCATTTCTCTGGGGCCAACGTCCTGACTTTC.

In its sample, this clone was seen once. The J gene is TRBJ2-3, the V gene TRBV4-2; 12 bases align to TRBD2. The germline gives CDR1 LGHNA, CDR2 YNFKEQ. J lost 2 bases, V lost 5 bases, and 5 bases had no gene match. CDR3 length equals 16 residues. The CDR3: CASSVGLAGFTDTQYF. CDR3 nucleotide sequence: TGTGCCAGCAGCGTTGGACTAGCGGGGTTCACAGATACGCAGTATTTT.